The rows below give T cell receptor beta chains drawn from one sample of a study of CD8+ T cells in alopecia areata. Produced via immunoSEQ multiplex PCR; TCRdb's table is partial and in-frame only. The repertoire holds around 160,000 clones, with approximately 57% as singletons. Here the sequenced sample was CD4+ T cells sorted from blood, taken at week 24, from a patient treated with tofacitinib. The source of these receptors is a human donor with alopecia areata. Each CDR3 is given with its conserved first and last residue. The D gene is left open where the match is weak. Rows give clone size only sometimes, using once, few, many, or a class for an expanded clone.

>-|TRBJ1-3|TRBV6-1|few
TGTGCCAGCAGCTACAGTTTAAGCTCTGGAAACACCATATATTTT
CASSYSLSSGNTIYF
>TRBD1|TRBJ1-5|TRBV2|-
TGTGCCAGCAGTGGGACAGGGGGGGATCAGCCCCAGCATTTT
CASSGTGGDQPQHF
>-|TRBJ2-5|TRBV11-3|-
TGTGCCAGCAGCTTAACGGGGTGGAAGACCCAGTACTTC
CASSLTGWKTQYF
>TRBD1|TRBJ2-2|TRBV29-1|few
TGCAGCGTTCTTAGAAACAGGGGGAGCGACACCGGGGAGCTGTTTTTT
CSVLRNRGSDTGELFF
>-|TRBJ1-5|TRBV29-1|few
TGCAGCGTTGAGGATCAGCCCCAGCATTTT
CSVEDQPQHF
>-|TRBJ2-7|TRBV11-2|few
TGTGCCAGCCGTATTGAGGGGCCGCCGGACAAGCAGTACTTC
CASRIEGPPDKQYF
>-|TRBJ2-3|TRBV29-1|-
TGCAGCGTTGGTGTGCGGGGGCACACAGATACGCAGTATTTT
CSVGVRGHTDTQYF
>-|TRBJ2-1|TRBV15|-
TGTGCCACCAGCAGAGCGATGAGCGGAACCGGCTACAATGAGCAGTTCTTC
CATSRAMSGTGYNEQFF
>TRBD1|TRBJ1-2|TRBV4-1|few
TGCGCCAGCAGCCATCGGGACAGGGAGGGAGTAGGCTACACCTTC
CASSHRDREGVGYTF
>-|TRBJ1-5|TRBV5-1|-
TGCGCCAGCAGCCCAACAGGGAGCAATCAGCCCCAGCATTTT
CASSPTGSNQPQHF
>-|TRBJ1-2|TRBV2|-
TGTGCCAGCAGTGGTGCGGAACTCTATGGCTACACCTTC
CASSGAELYGYTF
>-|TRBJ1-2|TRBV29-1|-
TGCAGCGTTGATGAGGCTGGATATGGCTACACCTTC
CSVDEAGYGYTF
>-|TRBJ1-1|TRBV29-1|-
TGCAGCGTTTACCCACCACTGAACACTGAAGCTTTCTTT
CSVYPPLNTEAFF
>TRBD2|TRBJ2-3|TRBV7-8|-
TGTGCCAGCAGCTTAGCACTAGCGGGGGGCGGGGCAGATACGCAGTATTTT
CASSLALAGGGADTQYF
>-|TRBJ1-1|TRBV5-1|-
TGCGCCAGCAGCTTGCCCTCTAGTGAGTCAGAAGCTTTCTTT
CASSLPSSESEAFF
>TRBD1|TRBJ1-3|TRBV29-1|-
TGCAGCGTCTCGACAGGGGCGTGGGACACCATATATTTT
CSVSTGAWDTIYF
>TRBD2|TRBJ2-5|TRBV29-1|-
TGCAGCGTTGATTTTCAGCGGGGGGTCGGAGAGACCCAGTACTTC
CSVDFQRGVGETQYF
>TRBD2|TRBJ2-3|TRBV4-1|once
TGCGCCAGCAGCTCGGTACTAGCGGGGGGGCAGTATTTT
CASSSVLAGGQYF
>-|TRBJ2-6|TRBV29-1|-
TGCAGCGCCCTAGAGGGAGGGGGGTTATCGCTCTCTGGGGCCAACGTCCTGACTTTC
CSALEGGGLSLSGANVLTF
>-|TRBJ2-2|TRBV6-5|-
TGTGCCAGCAGTTACATCTCCGGGGCGGGGCCCGGGGAGCTGTTTTTT
CASSYISGAGPGELFF
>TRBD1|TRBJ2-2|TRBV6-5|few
TGTGCCAGCAGTTTCCTCACAGGGGGCAACACCGGGGAGCTGTTTTTT
CASSFLTGGNTGELFF
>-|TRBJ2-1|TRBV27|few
TGTGCCAGCAGTTCTCCGAGAAGCTCCTACAATGAGCAGTTCTTC
CASSSPRSSYNEQFF
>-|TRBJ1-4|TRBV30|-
TGTGCCTGGAGCGGGCGGTATGAAAAACTGTTTTTT
CAWSGRYEKLFF
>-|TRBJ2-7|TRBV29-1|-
TGCAGCGTTGAAGGGGCGGTCGGCACTGAGTACGAGCAGTACTTC
CSVEGAVGTEYEQYF
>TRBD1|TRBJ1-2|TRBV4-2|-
TGTGCCAGCAGCCAGTCGGACAGGGTTAACGGCTACACCTTC
CASSQSDRVNGYTF
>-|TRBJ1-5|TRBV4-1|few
TGCGCCAGCAGCCAAGCGGGGGGAGCCAATCAGCCCCAGCATTTT
CASSQAGGANQPQHF
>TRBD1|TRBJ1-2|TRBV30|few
TGTGCCTGGAATCTCATGCCAGACAGGGGCGGGGACACCTTC
CAWNLMPDRGGDTF
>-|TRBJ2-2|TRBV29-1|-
TGCAGCGTTGGGGGCGCTGGCACCGGGGAGCTGTTTTTT
CSVGGAGTGELFF
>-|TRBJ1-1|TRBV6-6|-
TGTGCCAGCAGTTTAACCGGCACTGAAGCTTTCTTT
CASSLTGTEAFF
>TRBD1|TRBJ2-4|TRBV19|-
TGTGCCAGTAGTTTGGACAGGGTGTCGGACATTCAGTACTTC
CASSLDRVSDIQYF
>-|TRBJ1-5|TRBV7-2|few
TGTGCCAGCAGCTATCAGAGCAATCAGCCCCAGCATTTT
CASSYQSNQPQHF
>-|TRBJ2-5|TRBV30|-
TGTGCCTGGAATGAGGCGCCTGGGACCCAGTACTTC
CAWNEAPGTQYF
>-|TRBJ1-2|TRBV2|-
TGTGCCAGCAGCCTGGGTGGAGGAGAATACGGCTACACCTTC
CASSLGGGEYGYTF
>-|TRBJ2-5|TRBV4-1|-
TGCGCCAGCAGCCAGCCGGGACGCCAAGAGACCCAGTACTTC
CASSQPGRQETQYF
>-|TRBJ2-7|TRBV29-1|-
TGCAGCGTTGGGACAGCTCCCTCCTACGAGCAGTACTTC
CSVGTAPSYEQYF
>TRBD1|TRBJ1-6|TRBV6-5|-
TGTGCCAGCAGCCAGACCCACAGGGGGCTTTCACCCCTCCACTTT
CASSQTHRGLSPLHF
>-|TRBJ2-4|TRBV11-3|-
TGTGCCAGTGGAACGGACATTCAGTACTTC
CASGTDIQYF
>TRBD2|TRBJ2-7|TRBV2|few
TGTGCCAGCAGACTCGAAACCGGGACTAGGGTTGGAGGGGTTTACGAGCAGTACTTC
CASRLETGTRVGGVYEQYF
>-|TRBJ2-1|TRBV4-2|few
TGTGCCAGCAGCCAAGATACGGGGGACGAGCAGTTCTTC
CASSQDTGDEQFF
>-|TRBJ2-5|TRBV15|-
TGTGCCACCAGCAGAGATCGAGAGACCCAGTACTTC
CATSRDRETQYF
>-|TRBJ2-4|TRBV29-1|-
TGCAGCGTCAGGATGGGGGCCAAAAACATTCAGTACTTC
CSVRMGAKNIQYF
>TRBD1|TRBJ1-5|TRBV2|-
TGTGCCAGCAGCGTAGGGACAGGGGGAAGCAATCAGCCCCAGCATTTT
CASSVGTGGSNQPQHF
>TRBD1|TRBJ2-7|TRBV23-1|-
TGCGCCAGCAGTCAATACGACAGGGCCCGGGACGAGCAGTACTTC
CASSQYDRARDEQYF
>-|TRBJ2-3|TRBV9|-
TGTGCCAGCAGCCCCAGTCCTAGGGCAGATACGCAGTATTTT
CASSPSPRADTQYF
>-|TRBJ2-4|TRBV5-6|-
TGTGCCAGCAGCCCCCCTCCCATGTTAGCCAAAAACATTCAGTACTTC
CASSPPPMLAKNIQYF
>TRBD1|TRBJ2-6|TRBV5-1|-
TGCGCCAGCAGCTCAGGGACAGGGGGCTTGGCTGGGGCCAACGTCCTGACTTTC
CASSSGTGGLAGANVLTF
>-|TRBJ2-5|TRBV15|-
TGTGCCACCAGCTCCGACGTAGGGAGGGAGACCCAGTACTTC
CATSSDVGRETQYF
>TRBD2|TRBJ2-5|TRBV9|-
TGTGCCAGCAGCCCCGTACCGGGGGGGGGAGAGACCCAGTACTTC
CASSPVPGGGETQYF
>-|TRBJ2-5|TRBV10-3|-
TGTGCCATCAGTCCTTCGGCCAGGGGAGAGACCCAGTACTTC
CAISPSARGETQYF
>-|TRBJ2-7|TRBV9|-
TGTGCCAGCAGCGTAAGGGAAGGGCCCTACGAGCAGTACTTC
CASSVREGPYEQYF
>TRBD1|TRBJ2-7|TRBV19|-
TGTGCCAGTAGTATGACAGGGGCTCCCTACGAGCAGTACTTC
CASSMTGAPYEQYF
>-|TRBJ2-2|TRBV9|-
TGTGCCAGCAGCGTAGGTAGCTTGGTAACCGGGGAGCTGTTTTTT
CASSVGSLVTGELFF
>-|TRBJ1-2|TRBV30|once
TGTGCCTGGAGTTGGACAGCAAACTATGGCTACACCTTC
CAWSWTANYGYTF
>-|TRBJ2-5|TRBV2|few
TGTGCCAGCAGTGAAGCCAGGGGAGAGACCCAGTACTTC
CASSEARGETQYF
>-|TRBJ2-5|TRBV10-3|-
TGTGCCATCAGGGCCCCCAGCCAAGAGACCCAGTACTTC
CAIRAPSQETQYF
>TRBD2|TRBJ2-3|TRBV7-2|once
TGTGCCAGCAGCTTAGTGGCTAGCGGGACAGATACGCAGTATTTT
CASSLVASGTDTQYF
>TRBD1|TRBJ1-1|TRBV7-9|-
TGTGCCAGCAGCCCCCGGACAGGGGGTGCGGGCGCTGAAGCTTTCTTT
CASSPRTGGAGAEAFF
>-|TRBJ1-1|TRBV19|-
TGTGCCAGTAGTACCACGGGCGCCCGTGGGACTGAAGCTTTCTTT
CASSTTGARGTEAFF
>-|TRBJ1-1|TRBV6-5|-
TGTGCCAGCAGTTACAGTCGGGGAAACACTGAAGCTTTCTTT
CASSYSRGNTEAFF